These T cell receptor beta chains were read from a single sample in a study of control samples from healthy donors and cancer patients. Sequenced by immunoSEQ multiplex PCR; TCRdb stores in-frame clones only, minus some. The table has some 150,000 clones, approximately 94% seen once. The specimen sequenced was blood. These receptors were obtained from a man aged 35 to 55 in good health. The CDR3 runs from the conserved cysteine through the conserved F or W. Fields, in order: J gene, clone size, D gene, V gene, CDR3 DNA, CDR3 protein. A D gene is named only where the DNA matches it firmly. A clone size is listed for some rows: how often the clone was seen (once, few, many), or a class if it is expanded.

>TRBJ2-5|.|TRBD2|TRBV4-3
TGCGCCAGCAGCCAAGATTGGAGCGGGGGGGCCTGGGAGACCCAGTACTTC
CASSQDWSGGAWETQYF
>TRBJ2-3|.|.|TRBV7-9
TGTGCCAGCAGACCGTATGGGGATACGCAGTATTTT
CASRPYGDTQYF
>TRBJ1-4|.|.|TRBV3-1/TRBV3-2
TGTGCCAGCAGCCAAGTCTACGGAGGTGCAACTAATGAAAAACTGTTTTTT
CASSQVYGGATNEKLFF
>TRBJ1-1|.|.|TRBV7-9
TGTGCCAGCAGCATGGGACGGCTTGAAGCTTTCTTT
CASSMGRLEAFF
>TRBJ1-2|.|TRBD1|TRBV27
TGTGCCAGCAGTTTTTTAGGGACAGGGTATGGCTACACCTTC
CASSFLGTGYGYTF
>TRBJ1-4|.|TRBD1|TRBV6-5
TGTGCCTTCAGGGGGGTCGGGGAGGAAAAACTGTTTTTT
CAFRGVGEEKLFF
>TRBJ2-1|.|.|TRBV24-1
TGTGCCACCAGTGATCCCGGGACCCCAGGGGGAGGAAATGAGCAGTTCTTC
CATSDPGTPGGGNEQFF
>TRBJ1-1|.|.|TRBV6-1
TGTGCCAGCAGTGAAGAAGGGGCGCGTACTGAAGCTTTCTTT
CASSEEGARTEAFF
>TRBJ1-6|.|TRBD1|TRBV28
TGTGCCAGCAGTTTTACGACAGGGGTCCATATTAGCTCCTATAATTCACCCCTCCACTTT
CASSFTTGVHISSYNSPLHF
>TRBJ1-4|.|TRBD1|TRBV7-8
TGTGCCAGCAGCTCAAAAAGGCCCGGGACAGGGGACGAAAAACTGTTTTTT
CASSSKRPGTGDEKLFF
>TRBJ1-1|.|.|TRBV29-1
TGCAGCGTGGGACACGGATACACTGAAGCTTTCTTT
CSVGHGYTEAFF
>TRBJ1-1|.|.|TRBV4-3
TGCGCCAGCAGCCAAGATCTGGGGGAGGGGTACATGGGGACTGAAGCTTTCTTT
CASSQDLGEGYMGTEAFF
>TRBJ2-7|.|.|TRBV5-1
TGCGCCAGCAGCTTGGGGACAGACAACTACGAGCAGTACTTC
CASSLGTDNYEQYF
>TRBJ1-5|.|.|TRBV6-2/TRBV6-3
TGTGCCAGCAGTCCCGGGACTGCCCTGGATTCCCAGCATTTT
CASSPGTALDSQHF
>TRBJ2-5|.|.|TRBV5-1
TGCGCCAGCAGCTTGGTAGGGCAACGAGGGGAGACCCAGTACTTC
CASSLVGQRGETQYF
>TRBJ1-1|.|TRBD1|TRBV30
TGTGCCTGGGCGACGGGACAGTCAAACACTGAAGCTTTCTTT
CAWATGQSNTEAFF
>TRBJ1-4|few|.|TRBV6-6
TGTGCCAGCAGGTCAGCTAATGAAAAACTGTTTTTT
CASRSANEKLFF
>TRBJ1-2|.|.|TRBV10-3
TGTGCCATCAGTGAGTCAGTGAATAACTATGGCTACACCTTC
CAISESVNNYGYTF
>TRBJ2-1|.|.|TRBV4-3
TGCGCCAGCAGCCAAGGGAATTTCTGGGGTGAGCAGTTCTTC
CASSQGNFWGEQFF
>TRBJ2-1|.|.|TRBV28
TGTGCCAGCAGTTTAGTTCCTCTTAACAATGAGCAGTTCTTC
CASSLVPLNNEQFF
>TRBJ2-5|.|.|TRBV7-8
TGTGCCAGCAGTTTTGGGGGGTTGGAGACCCAGTACTTC
CASSFGGLETQYF
>TRBJ1-6|.|.|TRBV10-1
TGCGCCAGCAGTGCCAGCCCAAATTCACCCCTCCACTTT
CASSASPNSPLHF
>TRBJ1-3|.|.|TRBV9
TGTGCCAGCAGCGTAGAGGGGGGCGCTGGAAACACCATATATTTT
CASSVEGGAGNTIYF
>TRBJ2-2|.|.|TRBV19
TGTGCCAGTAGTCTCCACCGGGGAAGAGCCGGGGAGCTGTTTTTT
CASSLHRGRAGELFF
>TRBJ2-5|.|.|TRBV19
TGTGCCAGTAGTACAGGGGATAGGGAAATAGAGACCCAGTACTTC
CASSTGDREIETQYF
>TRBJ2-7|.|.|TRBV7-9
TGTGCCAGCAGCTTTGAGGGGCGACACTACGAGCAGTACTTC
CASSFEGRHYEQYF
>TRBJ2-2|.|TRBD1|TRBV15
TGTGCCACCAGCAGAGCTAAACAGGGGGCCGCCGGGGAGCTGTTTTTT
CATSRAKQGAAGELFF
>TRBJ2-5|.|.|TRBV9
TGTGCCAGCAGCGTAGATCGCGGGACCCAGTACTTC
CASSVDRGTQYF
>TRBJ2-1|.|.|TRBV6-5
TGTGCCAGCAGTTACTCGAGGACAGTAAACAATGAGCAGTTCTTC
CASSYSRTVNNEQFF
>TRBJ2-2|.|.|TRBV5-1
TGCGCCAGCAGCTGGGGAACAGGGAACACCGGGGAGCTGTTTTTT
CASSWGTGNTGELFF
>TRBJ2-7|.|.|TRBV4-1
TGCGCCAGCAGCCCTAGCTACTCCTACGAGCAGTACTTC
CASSPSYSYEQYF
>TRBJ1-1|.|.|TRBV20-1
TGCAGTGCTAGACCAGGGGCTGAAGCTTTCTTT
CSARPGAEAFF
>TRBJ1-2|.|TRBD1|TRBV9
TGTGCCAGCAGCACCGGACAGGGCCTAATTTATGGCTACACCTTC
CASSTGQGLIYGYTF
>TRBJ2-3|.|.|TRBV5-1
TGCGCCAGCAGCTACGAGGGGCCGTTAGATACGCAGTATTTT
CASSYEGPLDTQYF
>TRBJ1-2|.|TRBD1|TRBV30
TGTGCCTGGTACAATCCGGCAGGGGGCTATGGCTACACCTTC
CAWYNPAGGYGYTF
>TRBJ1-5|.|.|TRBV2
TGTGCCAGCAGGTCAGGGTTATATCAGCCCCAGCATTTT
CASRSGLYQPQHF
>TRBJ1-5|.|.|TRBV12-3/TRBV12-4
TGTGCCAGCAGTTTCTCATCCCAGCCCCAGCATTTT
CASSFSSQPQHF
>TRBJ2-6|once|.|TRBV15
TGTGCCACCAGCGTGCTCTCTGGGGCCAACGTCCTGACTTTC
CATSVLSGANVLTF
>TRBJ2-6|.|.|TRBV14
TGTGCCAGCAGCCAAGATCACGGTTCGGGGGCCAACGTCCTGACTTTC
CASSQDHGSGANVLTF
>TRBJ1-1|.|.|TRBV10-3
TGTGCCATCAGAGCCTGGGGAATCACTGAAGCTTTCTTT
CAIRAWGITEAFF